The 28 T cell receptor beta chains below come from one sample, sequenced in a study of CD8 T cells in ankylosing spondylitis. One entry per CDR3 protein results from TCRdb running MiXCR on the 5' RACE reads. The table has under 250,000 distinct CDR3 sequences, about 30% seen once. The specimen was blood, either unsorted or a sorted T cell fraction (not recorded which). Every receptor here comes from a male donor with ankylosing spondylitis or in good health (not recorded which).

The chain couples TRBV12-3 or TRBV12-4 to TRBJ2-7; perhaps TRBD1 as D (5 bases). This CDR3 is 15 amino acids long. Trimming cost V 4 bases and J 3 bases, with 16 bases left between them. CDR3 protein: CASSSDRQGFYEQYF. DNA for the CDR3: TGTGCCAGCAGTTCGGATCGGCAGGGATTCTACGAGCAGTACTTC.

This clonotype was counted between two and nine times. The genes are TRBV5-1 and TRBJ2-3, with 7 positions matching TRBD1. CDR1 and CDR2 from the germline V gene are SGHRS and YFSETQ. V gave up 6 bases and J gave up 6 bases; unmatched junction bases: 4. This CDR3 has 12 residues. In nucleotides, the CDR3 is TGCGCCAGCACCAGGGGGACGGATACGCAGTATTTT. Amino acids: CASTRGTDTQYF. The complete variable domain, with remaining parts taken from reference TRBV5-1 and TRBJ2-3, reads KAGVTQTPRYLIKTRGQQVTLSCSPISGHRSVSWYQQTPGQGLQFLFEYFSETQRNKGNFPGRFSGRQFSNSRSEMNVSTLELGDSALYLCASTRGTDTQYFGPGTRLTVL.

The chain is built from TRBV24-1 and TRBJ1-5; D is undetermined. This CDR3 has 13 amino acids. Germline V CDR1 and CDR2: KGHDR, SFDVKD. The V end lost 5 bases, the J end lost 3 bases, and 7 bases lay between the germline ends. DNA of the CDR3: TGTGCCACCAGTGTCGGGAACAATCAGCCCCAGCATTTT. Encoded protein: CATSVGNNQPQHF.

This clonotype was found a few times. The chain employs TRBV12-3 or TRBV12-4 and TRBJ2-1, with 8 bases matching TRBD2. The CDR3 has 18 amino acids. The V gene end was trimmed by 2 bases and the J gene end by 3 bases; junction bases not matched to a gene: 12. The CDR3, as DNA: TGTGCCAGCAGTTTAATCCTAAGTGCGGGGGGCATCTACAATGAGCAGTTCTTC. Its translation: CASSLILSAGGIYNEQFF.

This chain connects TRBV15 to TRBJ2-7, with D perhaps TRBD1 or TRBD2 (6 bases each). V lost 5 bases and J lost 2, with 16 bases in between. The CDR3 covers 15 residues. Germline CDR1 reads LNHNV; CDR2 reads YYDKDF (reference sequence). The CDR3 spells CATSYRDTGAYEQYF. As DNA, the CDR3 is TGTGCCACCAGCTACCGGGACACGGGAGCCTACGAGCAGTACTTC.

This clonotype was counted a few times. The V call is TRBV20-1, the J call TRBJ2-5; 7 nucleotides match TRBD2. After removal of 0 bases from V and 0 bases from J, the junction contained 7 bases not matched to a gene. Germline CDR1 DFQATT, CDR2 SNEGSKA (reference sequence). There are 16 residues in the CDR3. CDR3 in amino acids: CSARDLWRGNQETQYF. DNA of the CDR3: TGCAGTGCTAGAGATCTGTGGCGGGGGAACCAAGAGACCCAGTACTTC.

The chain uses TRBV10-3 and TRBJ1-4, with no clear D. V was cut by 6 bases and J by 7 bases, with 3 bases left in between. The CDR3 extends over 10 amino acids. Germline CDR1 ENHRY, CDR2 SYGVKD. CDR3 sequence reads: CAISVEKLFF. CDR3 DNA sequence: TGTGCCATCAGCGTTGAAAAACTGTTTTTT.

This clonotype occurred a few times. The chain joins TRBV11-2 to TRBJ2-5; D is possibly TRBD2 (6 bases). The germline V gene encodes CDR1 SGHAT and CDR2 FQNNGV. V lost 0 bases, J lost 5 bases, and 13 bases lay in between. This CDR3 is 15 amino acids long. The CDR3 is CASSLDGRGVETQYF. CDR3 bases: TGTGCCAGCAGCTTAGATGGTCGCGGGGTTGAGACCCAGTACTTC.

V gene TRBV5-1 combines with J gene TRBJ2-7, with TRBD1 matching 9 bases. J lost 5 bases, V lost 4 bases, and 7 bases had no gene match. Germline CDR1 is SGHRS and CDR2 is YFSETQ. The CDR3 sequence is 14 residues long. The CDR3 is CASSQGQGLDEQYF. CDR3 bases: TGCGCCAGCAGCCAGGGACAGGGTCTCGACGAGCAGTACTTC.

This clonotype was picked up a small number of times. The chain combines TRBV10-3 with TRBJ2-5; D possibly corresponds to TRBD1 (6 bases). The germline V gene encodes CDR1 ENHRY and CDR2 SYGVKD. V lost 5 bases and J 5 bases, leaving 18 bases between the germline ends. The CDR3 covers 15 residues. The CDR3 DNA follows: TGTGCCATCAGTAAGGGGGACACAACAGGGGAGACCCAGTACTTC. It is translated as CAISKGDTTGETQYF.

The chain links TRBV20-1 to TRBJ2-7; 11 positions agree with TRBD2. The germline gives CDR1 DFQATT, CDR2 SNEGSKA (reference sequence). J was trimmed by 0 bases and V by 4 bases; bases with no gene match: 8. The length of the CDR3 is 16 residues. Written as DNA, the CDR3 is TGCAGTGCTACCCTGACCGGGACTAGCGGCTCCTACGAGCAGTACTTC. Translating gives CSATLTGTSGSYEQYF.

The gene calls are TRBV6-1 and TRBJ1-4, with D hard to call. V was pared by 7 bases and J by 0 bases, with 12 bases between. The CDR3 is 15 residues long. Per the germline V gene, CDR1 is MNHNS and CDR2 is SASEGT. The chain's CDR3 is CASTQDRATNEKLFF. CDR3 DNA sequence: TGTGCCAGCACCCAGGACCGAGCAACTAATGAAAAACTGTTTTTT.

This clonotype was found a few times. CDR3 DNA: TGTGCCAGCAGTCACCGGGACAGGGAAACAGATACGCAGTATTTT. Protein product: CASSHRDRETDTQYF. V is TRBV6-5 and J is TRBJ2-3; TRBD1 matches 9 bases. Germline CDR1 MNHEY, CDR2 SVGAGI. This CDR3 has 15 residues. V trimming: 5 bases; J trimming: 3 bases; junction bases outside the gene matches: 6.

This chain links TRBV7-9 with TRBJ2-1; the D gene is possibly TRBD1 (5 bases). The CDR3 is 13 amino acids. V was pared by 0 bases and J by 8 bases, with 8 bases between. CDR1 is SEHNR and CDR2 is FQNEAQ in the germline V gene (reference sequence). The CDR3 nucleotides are TGTGCCAGCAGCTTAGCCAGGGTTGATGAGCAGTTCTTC. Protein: CASSLARVDEQFF.

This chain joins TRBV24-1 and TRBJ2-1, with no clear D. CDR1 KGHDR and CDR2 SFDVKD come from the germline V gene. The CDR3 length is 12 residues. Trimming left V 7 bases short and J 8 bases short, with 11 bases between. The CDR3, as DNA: TGTGCCACCAGGGGAAGACGGGATGAGCAGTTCTTC. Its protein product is CATRGRRDEQFF.

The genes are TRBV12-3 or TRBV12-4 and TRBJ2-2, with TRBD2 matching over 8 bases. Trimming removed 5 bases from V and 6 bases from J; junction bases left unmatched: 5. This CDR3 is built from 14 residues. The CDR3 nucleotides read TGTGCCAGCAGTACCAGGACTAGCCCCGGGGAGCTGTTTTTT. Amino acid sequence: CASSTRTSPGELFF.

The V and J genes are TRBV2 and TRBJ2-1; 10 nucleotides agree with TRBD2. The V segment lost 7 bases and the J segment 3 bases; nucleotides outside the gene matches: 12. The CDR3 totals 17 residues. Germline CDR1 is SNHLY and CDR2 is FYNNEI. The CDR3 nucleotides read TGTGCCAGCACATATTCCCCTAGCGGGGGCATCTACAATGAGCAGTTCTTC. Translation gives CASTYSPSGGIYNEQFF. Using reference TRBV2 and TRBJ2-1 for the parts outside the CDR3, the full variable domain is EPEVTQTPSHQVTQMGQEVILRCVPISNHLYFYWYRQILGQKVEFLVSFYNNEISEKSEIFDDQFSVERPDGSNFTLKIRSTKLEDSAMYFCASTYSPSGGIYNEQFFGPGTRLTVL.

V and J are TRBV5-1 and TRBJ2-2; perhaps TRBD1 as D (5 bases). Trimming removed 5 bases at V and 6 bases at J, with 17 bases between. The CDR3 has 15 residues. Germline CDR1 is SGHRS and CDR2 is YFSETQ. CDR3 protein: CASSLLSGAAGELFF. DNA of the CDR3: TGCGCCAGCAGTTTATTGTCTGGGGCTGCCGGGGAGCTGTTTTTT.

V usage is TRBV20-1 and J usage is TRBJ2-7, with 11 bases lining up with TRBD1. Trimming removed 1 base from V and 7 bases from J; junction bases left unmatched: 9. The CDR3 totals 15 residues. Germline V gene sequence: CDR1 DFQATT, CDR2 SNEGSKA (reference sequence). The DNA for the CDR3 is TGCAGTGCTAGAGGGACAGGGGGCCTCCGGGAGGAGCAGTACTTC. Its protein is CSARGTGGLREEQYF.

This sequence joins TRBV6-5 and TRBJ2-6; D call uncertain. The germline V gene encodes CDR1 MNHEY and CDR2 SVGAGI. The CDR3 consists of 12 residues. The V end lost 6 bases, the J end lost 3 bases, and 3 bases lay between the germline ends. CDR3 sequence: CASRGGANVLTF. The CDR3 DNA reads TGTGCCAGCAGAGGTGGGGCCAACGTCCTGACTTTC.

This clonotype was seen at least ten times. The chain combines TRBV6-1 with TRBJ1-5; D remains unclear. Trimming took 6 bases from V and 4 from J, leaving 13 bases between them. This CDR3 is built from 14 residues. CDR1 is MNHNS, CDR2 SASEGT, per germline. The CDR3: CASSRRGRNQPQHF. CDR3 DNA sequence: TGTGCCAGCAGCCGACGAGGTAGGAATCAGCCCCAGCATTTT.

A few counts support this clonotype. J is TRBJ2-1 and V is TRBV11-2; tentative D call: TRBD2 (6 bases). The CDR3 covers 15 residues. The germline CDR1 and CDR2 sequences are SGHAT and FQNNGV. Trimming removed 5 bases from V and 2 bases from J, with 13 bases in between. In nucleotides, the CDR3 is TGTGCCAGCAGCCGATCGCCGGGAGCCTACAATGAGCAGTTCTTC. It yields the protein CASSRSPGAYNEQFF.

CDR3 sequence: CASSYSINRAADTQYF. As DNA, the CDR3 is TGTGCCAGCAGTTACTCGATAAACAGGGCGGCAGATACGCAGTATTTT. The gene calls are TRBV6-5 and TRBJ2-3; possibly TRBD1 for D (6 bases). CDR3 length: 16 residues. The germline CDR1 and CDR2 sequences are MNHEY and SVGAGI. Trimming cost V 0 bases and J 4 bases, with 14 bases left between them.

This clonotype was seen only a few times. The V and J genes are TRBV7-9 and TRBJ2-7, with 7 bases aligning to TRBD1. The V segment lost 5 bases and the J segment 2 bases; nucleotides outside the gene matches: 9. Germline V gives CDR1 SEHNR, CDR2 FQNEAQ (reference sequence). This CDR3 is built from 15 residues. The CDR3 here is CASSDTTGNTYEQYF. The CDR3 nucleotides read TGTGCCAGCAGCGATACGACAGGGAACACCTACGAGCAGTACTTC.

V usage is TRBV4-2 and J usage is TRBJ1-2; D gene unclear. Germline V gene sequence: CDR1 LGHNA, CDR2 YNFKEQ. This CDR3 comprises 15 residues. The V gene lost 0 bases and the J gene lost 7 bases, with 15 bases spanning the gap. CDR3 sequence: CASSQEDRIFSGYTF. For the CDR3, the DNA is TGTGCCAGCAGCCAAGAGGACCGGATCTTTAGTGGCTACACCTTC.

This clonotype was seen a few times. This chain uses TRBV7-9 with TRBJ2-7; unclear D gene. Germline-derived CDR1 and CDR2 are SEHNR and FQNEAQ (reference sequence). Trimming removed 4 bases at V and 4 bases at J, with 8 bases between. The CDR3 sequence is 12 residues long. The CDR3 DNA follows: TGTGCCAGCAGCTACAATATATACGAGCAGTACTTC. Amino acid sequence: CASSYNIYEQYF.

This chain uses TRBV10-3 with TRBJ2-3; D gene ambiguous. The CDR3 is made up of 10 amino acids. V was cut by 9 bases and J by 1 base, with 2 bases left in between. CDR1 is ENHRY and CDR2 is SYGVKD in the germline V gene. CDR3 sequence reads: CAIGTDTQYF. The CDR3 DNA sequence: TGTGCCATTGGCACAGATACGCAGTATTTT.

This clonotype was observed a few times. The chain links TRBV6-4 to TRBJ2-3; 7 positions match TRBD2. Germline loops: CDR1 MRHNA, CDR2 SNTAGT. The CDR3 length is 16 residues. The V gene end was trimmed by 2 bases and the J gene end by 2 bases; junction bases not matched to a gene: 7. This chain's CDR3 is CASSDLMSGDTDTQYF. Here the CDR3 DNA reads TGTGCCAGCAGTGACCTAATGAGCGGGGACACAGATACGCAGTATTTT.